The 2 T cell receptor beta chains below all came from one sample that was sequenced in a study of blood T cell repertoires in COVID-19. Measured with immunoSEQ multiplex PCR; TCRdb has only the in-frame clones, and not every one. The profile shows 150,000 or so clones, more than 65% of them singletons. The sequencing input was peripheral blood. The source of these receptors is a woman aged 45 to 65 with acute or convalescent COVID-19.

V is TRBV19 and J is TRBJ1-4, with 9 bases that match TRBD1. V gave up 9 bases and J gave up 8 bases; unmatched junction bases: 19. Germline CDR1 is LNHDA and CDR2 is SQIVND (reference sequence). The CDR3 runs to 17 residues. CDR3 residues: CASSLGAHRGRREKLFF. For the CDR3, the DNA is TGTGCCAGCTCCTTAGGGGCCCACAGGGGGCGGCGAGAAAAACTGTTTTTT.

This chain joins TRBV11-3 and TRBJ2-1, with a weak D call TRBD1 (5 bases). The CDR3 length is 12 residues. Trimming took 3 bases from V and 10 from J, leaving 10 bases between them. Germline CDR1 and CDR2: SGHNT and YENEEA. CDR3 coding DNA: TGTGCCAGCAGCTTGAGGCAGGGCGAGCAGTTCTTC. It is translated as CASSLRQGEQFF.